The 25 T cell receptor beta chains listed next were all sequenced from one sample in a study of blood T cell repertoires in COVID-19. Here immunoSEQ multiplex PCR was the method, and the copy in TCRdb shows in-frame clones only, minus some. The table has 35,000 or so clones, about 80% seen once; the top ten hold around 14%. The sequenced sample consisted of peripheral blood. These receptors were collected from a woman between 65 and 79 years old with acute or convalescent COVID-19.

This sequence joins TRBV2 and TRBJ1-1; weak D call: TRBD1 (5 bases). Trimming removed 6 bases from V and 4 bases from J, with 9 bases in between. This CDR3 has 12 residues. Germline CDR1 reads SNHLY; CDR2 reads FYNNEI. The CDR3 reads CASRGLPTEAFF. In nucleotides, the CDR3 is TGTGCCAGCAGGGGACTGCCCACTGAAGCTTTCTTT.

J is TRBJ1-5 and V is TRBV5-1; D gene uncertain. This CDR3 has 15 residues. V gave up 0 bases and J gave up 7 bases, with 14 bases separating them. Per germline, CDR1 SGHRS and CDR2 YFSETQ. The CDR3 bases are TGCGCCAGCAGCTTGGATTTCGGGGATGGCCAGCCCCAGCATTTT. Translating gives CASSLDFGDGQPQHF. The full variable domain, in which reference TRBV5-1 and TRBJ1-5 provide the parts outside the CDR3, is KAGVTQTPRYLIKTRGQQVTLSCSPISGHRSVSWYQQTPGQGLQFLFEYFSETQRNKGNFPGRFSGRQFSNSRSEMNVSTLELGDSALYLCASSLDFGDGQPQHFGDGTRLSIL.

This clone was observed a single time. The rearrangement joins TRBV21-1 to TRBJ2-2; the D segment call TRBD2 is taken from the table without a DNA check. TRBV21-1 is a pseudogene segment. The CDR3 loop spans 19 amino acids. The CDR3 DNA sequence: TGTGCCAGCAGCAACGCTAGCGGGGAAACCCTCACGAACACCGGGGAGCTGTTTTTT. This translates into CASSNASGETLTNTGELFF.

The V and J genes are TRBV11-1 and TRBJ1-1; D is ambiguous. The germline V gene encodes CDR1 SGHAT and CDR2 FQDESV (reference sequence). The CDR3 has 14 residues. Trimming removed 2 bases from V and 1 base from J, with 8 bases in between. CDR3 sequence reads: CASSLLRGNTEAFF. CDR3 coding DNA: TGTGCCAGCAGCTTACTTCGGGGGAACACTGAAGCTTTCTTT.

This clone came up once. The gene calls are TRBV12-3 or TRBV12-4 and TRBJ1-4; D unresolved. This CDR3 comprises 13 residues. Trimming removed 3 bases at V and 5 bases at J, with 7 bases between. Here the CDR3 reads CASSFFQNEKLFF. Here the CDR3 DNA reads TGTGCCAGCAGTTTTTTCCAGAATGAAAAACTGTTTTTT.

The genes are TRBV24-1 and TRBJ1-2; 8 bases map to TRBD1. The CDR3 sequence is 13 residues long. The junction had 0 bases not matched to a gene; V was cut back by 7 bases and J by 0 bases. Germline loops: CDR1 KGHDR, CDR2 SFDVKD. CDR3 protein: CATSRGPNYGYTF. CDR3 coding DNA: TGTGCCACCAGCAGGGGGCCTAACTATGGCTACACCTTC.

This clone showed up just once. The chain couples TRBV6-5 to TRBJ2-2; D may be TRBD1 (6 bases). The ends were cut back, 2 bases at V and 3 bases at J, with 7 bases in the middle. The CDR3 spans 14 residues. Germline V CDR1 and CDR2: MNHEY, SVGAGI. CDR3 sequence: CASSYRGYTGELFF. The CDR3 DNA reads TGTGCCAGCAGTTACAGGGGGTACACCGGGGAGCTGTTTTTT.

This clone was detected once. The chain has TRBV5-1 and TRBJ1-2, with 11 bases identical to TRBD1. V shed 0 bases and J 7 bases; nucleotides not matched to a gene: 2. Germline loops: CDR1 SGHRS, CDR2 YFSETQ. This CDR3 contains 14 residues. CDR3 sequence: CASSLAGTGGGYTF. In DNA, the CDR3 is TGCGCCAGCAGCTTGGCCGGGACAGGGGGTGGCTACACCTTC. The whole variable domain, remainder taken from reference TRBV5-1 and TRBJ1-2, is KAGVTQTPRYLIKTRGQQVTLSCSPISGHRSVSWYQQTPGQGLQFLFEYFSETQRNKGNFPGRFSGRQFSNSRSEMNVSTLELGDSALYLCASSLAGTGGGYTFGSGTRLTVV.

The rearrangement joins TRBV5-4 to TRBJ2-5, with TRBD1 matching 7 bases. The CDR3 has 13 amino acids. The trim removed 2 bases at V and 5 bases at J, leaving 3 bases unmatched. Looked up from germline, CDR1 is SGHNT and CDR2 is YYREEE (reference sequence). The CDR3 reads CASSFLGGETQYF. DNA of the CDR3: TGTGCCAGCAGCTTTTTAGGGGGCGAGACCCAGTACTTC.

The chain links TRBV5-1 to TRBJ2-7; possible D gene TRBD1, 5 bases. Germline CDR1 is SGHRS and CDR2 is YFSETQ. Trimming shortened V by 4 bases and J by 3 bases, and 8 bases separated the two germline ends. The CDR3 is 12 residues long. For the CDR3, the DNA is TGCGCCAGCAGCGACACAGGCTACGAGCAGTACTTC. Protein sequence: CASSDTGYEQYF.

The chain has TRBV5-6 and TRBJ1-2; no definite D call. Trimming removed 5 bases from V and 1 base from J, with 12 bases in between. CDR3 size: 14 residues. Germline CDR1 and CDR2: SGHDT and YYEEEE. The CDR3 spells CASSEGRINYGYTF. DNA for the CDR3: TGTGCCAGCAGTGAGGGCAGGATTAACTATGGCTACACCTTC.

This sequence joins TRBV19 and TRBJ1-4; 8 positions agree with TRBD1. This CDR3 contains 14 residues. CDR1 is LNHDA, CDR2 SQIVND, per germline (reference sequence). V lost 5 bases, J lost 8 bases, and 7 bases stayed unmatched. CDR3 residues: CASSRQGAKEKLFF. The CDR3 nucleotides read TGTGCCAGTAGTCGGCAGGGGGCGAAGGAAAAACTGTTTTTT.

The rearrangement joins TRBV5-6 to TRBJ2-5; a possible D gene is TRBD1 (5 bases). Germline-derived CDR1 and CDR2 are SGHDT and YYEEEE. CDR3 length equals 14 residues. V was trimmed by 4 bases and J by 2 bases, leaving 12 bases between them. CDR3 region: CASSRGHPQETQYF. CDR3 DNA sequence: TGTGCCAGCAGCCGCGGACACCCGCAAGAGACCCAGTACTTC.

The chain combines TRBV19 with TRBJ2-7; the match to TRBD2 covers 7 bases. The CDR3 sequence is 15 residues long. CDR1 and CDR2 from the germline V gene are LNHDA and SQIVND (reference sequence). With V trimmed by 4 bases and J by 3 bases, 9 bases remained unmatched. The CDR3: CASSRRAGAGYEQYF. In nucleotides, the CDR3 is TGTGCCAGTAGTAGGCGGGCGGGAGCTGGCTACGAGCAGTACTTC.

The chain carries TRBV19 and TRBJ2-7; 11 bases are shared with TRBD2. The junction had 18 bases not matched to a gene; V was cut back by 2 bases and J by 0 bases. CDR1 is LNHDA, CDR2 SQIVND, per germline (reference sequence). The CDR3 is 21 amino acids. The CDR3 DNA reads as TGTGCCAGTAGTATATCAAGGGGCTTAGCGGGAGGGCCAGGGGCCTCCTACGAGCAGTACTTC. This gives the protein CASSISRGLAGGPGASYEQYF.

DNA for the CDR3: TGTGCCAGTAGTATCTCCGGAGACACCGGGGAGCTGTTTTTT. Its translation: CASSISGDTGELFF. The chain combines TRBV19 with TRBJ2-2; D not certain. V gave up 3 bases and J gave up 3 bases, with 8 bases separating them. This CDR3 is 14 amino acids long. CDR1 is LNHDA and CDR2 is SQIVND in the germline V gene (reference sequence).

V usage is TRBV4-2 and J usage is TRBJ2-1, with 10 bases matching TRBD2. V trimming: 3 bases; J trimming: 5 bases; junction bases outside the gene matches: 4. CDR1 and CDR2 from the germline V gene are LGHNA and YNFKEQ. The length of the CDR3 is 15 residues. CDR3 protein: CASSQRTSGNNEQFF. CDR3 bases: TGTGCCAGCAGCCAGCGGACTAGCGGCAACAATGAGCAGTTCTTC.

This chain uses TRBV5-1 with TRBJ2-7, with D possibly TRBD1 on 6 matching bases. The CDR3 is 14 residues long. CDR1 SGHRS and CDR2 YFSETQ come from the germline V gene. Trimming took 4 bases from V and 4 from J, leaving 15 bases between them. DNA for the CDR3: TGCGCCAGCAGCCCCACTCGGGACACATACGAGCAGTACTTC. Translated: CASSPTRDTYEQYF.

V is TRBV3-1 (or the pseudogene TRBV3-2) and J is TRBJ1-1, with D uncertain. This CDR3 has 12 amino acids. The ends were cut back, 8 bases at V and 0 bases at J, with 7 bases in the middle. CDR1 and CDR2 (germline): LGHDT, YNNKEL (reference sequence). This CDR3 is CASSFVNTEAFF. CDR3 sequence (DNA): TGTGCCAGCTCCTTTGTGAACACTGAAGCTTTCTTT.

The chain links TRBV18 to TRBJ1-2; 8 bases align to TRBD1. J gave up 4 bases and V 3 bases, and 10 bases lay outside the gene matches. The CDR3 length is 16 residues. CDR1 KGHSH and CDR2 LQKENI come from the germline V gene. This CDR3 is CASSPRDRPFLYGYTF. DNA for the CDR3: TGTGCCAGCTCACCCCGGGACAGGCCATTCCTCTATGGCTACACCTTC. The entire variable domain, with the rest obtained from reference TRBV18 and TRBJ1-2, is as follows: NAGVMQNPRHLVRRRGQEARLRCSPMKGHSHVYWYRQLPEEGLKFMVYLQKENIIDESGMPKERFSAEFPKEGPSILRIQQVVRGDSAAYFCASSPRDRPFLYGYTFGSGTRLTVV.

This clone was detected only a few times. The chain couples TRBV5-4 to TRBJ2-2; TRBD1 aligns across 8 bases. Germline CDR1 is SGHNT and CDR2 is YYREEE (reference sequence). This CDR3 has 15 amino acids. Trimming removed 0 bases from V and 8 bases from J; junction bases left unmatched: 6. The CDR3: CASSLGQGARGELFF. CDR3 in DNA: TGTGCCAGCAGCTTGGGCCAGGGGGCGCGTGGGGAGCTGTTTTTT.

The chain links TRBV24-1 to TRBJ2-7, with 7 bases matching TRBD1. Germline V gene lookup returns CDR1 KGHDR and CDR2 SFDVKD. The trim removed 3 bases at V and 4 bases at J, leaving 5 bases unmatched. CDR3 length: 14 amino acids. CDR3 sequence reads: CATSDGTAEYEQYF. The CDR3 DNA is TGTGCCACCAGTGATGGGACAGCAGAATACGAGCAGTACTTC.

V usage is TRBV5-1 and J usage is TRBJ2-5; TRBD2 might be the D (5 bases). Germline V gives CDR1 SGHRS, CDR2 YFSETQ. The ends were cut back, 0 bases at V and 3 bases at J, with 12 bases in the middle. There are 15 residues in the CDR3. The CDR3 bases are TGCGCCAGCAGCTTGGGTACGGGGATCAAAGAGACCCAGTACTTC. Translation gives CASSLGTGIKETQYF.

V and J are TRBV11-2 and TRBJ2-5, with TRBD2 matching over 10 bases. Germline V gene lookup returns CDR1 SGHAT and CDR2 FQNNGV. This CDR3 is 16 amino acids long. V lost 2 bases to trimming and J lost 5 bases; unmatched junction nucleotides: 8. The CDR3 DNA reads as TGTGCCAGCAGCTTATCTCCTAGCGGGGGTGGGGAGACCCAGTACTTC. Translating gives CASSLSPSGGGETQYF. The whole variable domain, remainder taken from reference TRBV11-2 and TRBJ2-5, is EAGVAQSPRYKIIEKRQSVAFWCNPISGHATLYWYQQILGQGPKLLIQFQNNGVVDDSQLPKDRFSAERLKGVDSTLKIQPAKLEDSAVYLCASSLSPSGGGETQYFGPGTRLLVL.

This chain joins TRBV11-2 and TRBJ1-2, with 8 bases identical to TRBD1. The CDR3 spans 13 residues. V shed 3 bases, J shed 4 bases, and the junction held 1 base outside the gene matches. The germline V gene has CDR1 SGHAT and CDR2 FQNNGV. The CDR3 protein is CASSFQGAYGYTF. In DNA form, the CDR3 reads TGTGCCAGCAGCTTTCAGGGGGCCTATGGCTACACCTTC.